Included here is one T cell receptor (beta chain) sequence, with context. The sample originates from a study of CD8 T cells in Susac syndrome. Random hexamers served to reverse transcribe about 0.45 to 1 ug RNA. TCRdb ran MiXCR on the immunoSEQ multiplex PCR reads and lists one entry per CDR3 protein. The table lists about 240,000 distinct CDR3 sequences, less than 96% of them singletons, with under 0.12% in the top ten. CDR3 length: 12 amino acids. Germline-derived CDR1 and CDR2 are LGHDT and YNNKEL (reference sequence). Deletions cut 9 bases from V and 2 bases from J, with 10 bases between. This sequence originates from a human donor with Susac syndrome. Sequencing input: CD4+ T cells from PBMCs. This chain links TRBV3-1 with TRBJ2-5; D gene uncertain. CDR3 coding DNA: TGTGCCAGTATAGGAATACAAGAGACCCAGTACTTC. Its protein is CASIGIQETQYF.